This T cell receptor (beta chain) was sequenced for a study of cytomegalovirus exposure and HLA in healthy donors. This CDR3 contains 16 residues. Germline CDR1 is SGHTA and CDR2 is FQGNSA. The junction had 13 bases not matched to a gene; V was cut back by 5 bases and J by 9 bases. Sequenced by immunoSEQ multiplex PCR; TCRdb stores in-frame clones only, minus some. The profile shows 110,000 or so clones, around 86% of them singletons. V usage is TRBV7-2 and J usage is TRBJ2-1; 10 bases align to TRBD2. The sequenced material came from PBMCs. The clonotype originates from a man aged 18 to 35 in good health and CMV-seronegative. CDR3 loop: CASSPLAAGGPVEQFF. The DNA of the CDR3 is TGTGCCAGCAGCCCCTTGGCAGCGGGGGGGCCGGTTGAGCAGTTCTTC. The full variable domain, with the rest looked up from reference TRBV7-2 and TRBJ2-1, is GAGVSQSPSNKVTEKGKDVELRCDPISGHTALYWYRQSLGQGLEFLIYFQGNSAPDKSGLPSDRFSAERTGGSVSTLTIQRTQQEDSAVYLCASSPLAAGGPVEQFFGPGTRLTVL.